This is a list of T cell receptor beta chains from one sample in a study of cytomegalovirus exposure and HLA in healthy donors. Only in-frame clones appear in the TCRdb table, and some are missing; sequencing was by immunoSEQ multiplex PCR. The table includes about 82,000 clones, roughly 80% detected once. The sequencing sample was made of PBMCs. All receptors come from a human donor in good health. Each CDR3 is given with its conserved first and last residue. The D gene is left open where the match is weak. Size is stated for part of the rows, as once, few or many counts, or as a class when the clone is expanded.

once	TRBJ2-3	TRBV6-5	NA	CATAPGTDTQYF	TGTGCCACCGCACCGGGCACAGATACGCAGTATTTT
NA	TRBJ1-1	TRBV10-3	TRBD1	CAIGQGKGMNTEAFF	TGTGCCATCGGACAGGGGAAGGGGATGAACACTGAAGCTTTCTTT
NA	TRBJ1-2	TRBV4-1	NA	CASSQDSFYGYTF	TGCGCCAGCAGCCAAGATTCGTTCTATGGCTACACCTTC
NA	TRBJ1-2	TRBV5-1	TRBD1	CASSLVESGTGYNYGYTF	TGCGCCAGCAGCTTGGTTGAATCCGGGACAGGGTACAACTATGGCTACACCTTC
few	TRBJ2-7	TRBV5-8	NA	CASSFDKSYEQYF	TGTGCCAGCAGCTTTGACAAGAGTTACGAGCAGTACTTC
NA	TRBJ2-5	TRBV2	NA	CASKLGEYQETQYF	TGTGCCAGCAAACTAGGAGAGTACCAAGAGACCCAGTACTTC
NA	TRBJ2-3	TRBV5-6	NA	CASSLFWQGTDTQYF	TGTGCCAGCAGCTTGTTTTGGCAGGGAACAGATACGCAGTATTTT
once	TRBJ2-5	TRBV7-2	NA	CASFGGGQGTQYF	TGTGCCAGCTTTGGGGGGGGCCAGGGGACCCAGTACTTC
NA	TRBJ2-3	TRBV5-6	NA	CASSFVPGQATDTQYF	TGTGCCAGCAGCTTCGTCCCCGGTCAGGCCACAGATACGCAGTATTTT
NA	TRBJ2-7	TRBV29-1	NA	CSAKTVTSYEQYF	TGCAGCGCTAAAACAGTTACCTCCTACGAGCAGTACTTC
NA	TRBJ1-4	TRBV7-2	NA	CASSLQASNEKLFF	TGTGCCAGCAGCCTACAGGCTTCTAATGAAAAACTGTTTTTT
NA	TRBJ2-5	TRBV2	TRBD2	CARGTSGGARETQYF	TGTGCCAGGGGGACTAGCGGGGGGGCTCGGGAGACCCAGTACTTC
NA	TRBJ2-2	TRBV6-6	TRBD2	CASSRLAGVTGELFF	TGTGCCAGCAGCCGACTAGCGGGGGTTACCGGGGAGCTGTTTTTT
NA	TRBJ2-1	TRBV11-3	NA	CASSLGLVRDEQFF	TGTGCCAGCAGCTTAGGACTAGTTAGGGATGAGCAGTTCTTC
few	TRBJ1-4	TRBV5-1	NA	CASSYTGTPTNEKLFF	TGCGCCAGCAGCTATACCGGGACACCAACTAATGAAAAACTGTTTTTT
NA	TRBJ2-6	TRBV25-1	TRBD1	CASSDPGTGSGANVLTF	TGTGCCAGCAGTGACCCCGGGACAGGGAGTGGGGCCAACGTCCTGACTTTC
NA	TRBJ2-7	TRBV27	NA	CARTHGGNLSEQYF	TGTGCCAGGACCCATGGGGGCAATCTGTCGGAGCAGTACTTC
few	TRBJ1-2	TRBV18	NA	CASSPPSVNYGYTF	TGTGCCAGCTCACCACCCTCTGTGAACTATGGCTACACCTTC
NA	TRBJ2-3	TRBV10-2	NA	CASSEGRSTDTQYF	TGCGCCAGCAGTGAGGGGAGGTCCACAGATACGCAGTATTTT
NA	TRBJ2-1	TRBV5-1	TRBD2	CASSRSAGDLGEQFF	TGCGCCAGCAGCCGATCCGCGGGGGATTTGGGTGAGCAGTTCTTC
NA	TRBJ1-2	TRBV6-5	NA	CASSALQHDSYGYTF	TGTGCCAGCAGTGCCCTCCAACACGACAGCTATGGCTACACCTTC
few	TRBJ1-4	TRBV4-1	TRBD1	CASSQRGGQASEKLFF	TGCGCCAGCAGCCAAAGGGGGGGACAGGCGAGTGAAAAACTGTTTTTT
NA	TRBJ1-1	TRBV5-4	NA	CASSLVVGGTEAFF	TGTGCCAGCAGCTTGGTCGTAGGAGGCACTGAAGCTTTCTTT
few	TRBJ1-2	TRBV27	TRBD1	CASSGGQGVFGYTF	TGTGCCAGCAGTGGGGGACAGGGGGTTTTTGGCTACACCTTC
NA	TRBJ1-4	TRBV4-1	TRBD1	CASSPHRGEKLFF	TGCGCCAGCAGCCCTCACAGGGGTGAAAAACTGTTTTTT
NA	TRBJ1-3	TRBV18	NA	CASSQDYSGNTIYF	TGTGCCAGCTCCCAGGATTACTCTGGAAACACCATATATTTT
NA	TRBJ2-5	TRBV11-3	TRBD2	CASSLNGGVETQYF	TGTGCCAGCAGCTTAAACGGGGGGGTAGAGACCCAGTACTTC
few	TRBJ2-2	TRBV2	NA	CASEYSGELFF	TGTGCCAGCGAGTATTCCGGGGAGCTGTTTTTT
once	TRBJ1-2	TRBV5-6	TRBD1	CASSLVQGADGYTF	TGTGCCAGCAGCTTGGTACAGGGGGCGGACGGCTACACCTTC
NA	TRBJ2-3	TRBV10-1	TRBD2	CASSERRGATDTQYF	TGCGCCAGCAGTGAGAGGCGGGGGGCCACAGATACGCAGTATTTT
few	TRBJ2-3	TRBV27	TRBD1	CASSLSPYRLDRDSSF	TGTGCCAGCAGTTTATCGCCTTACAGATTGGACAGGGATTCGTCCTTT
NA	TRBJ1-1	TRBV15	NA	CATSRDGGENTEAFF	TGTGCCACCAGCAGAGATGGGGGCGAGAACACTGAAGCTTTCTTT
NA	TRBJ2-2	TRBV5-1	NA	CASSLIPANTGELFF	TGCGCCAGCAGCTTGATCCCAGCGAACACCGGGGAGCTGTTTTTT